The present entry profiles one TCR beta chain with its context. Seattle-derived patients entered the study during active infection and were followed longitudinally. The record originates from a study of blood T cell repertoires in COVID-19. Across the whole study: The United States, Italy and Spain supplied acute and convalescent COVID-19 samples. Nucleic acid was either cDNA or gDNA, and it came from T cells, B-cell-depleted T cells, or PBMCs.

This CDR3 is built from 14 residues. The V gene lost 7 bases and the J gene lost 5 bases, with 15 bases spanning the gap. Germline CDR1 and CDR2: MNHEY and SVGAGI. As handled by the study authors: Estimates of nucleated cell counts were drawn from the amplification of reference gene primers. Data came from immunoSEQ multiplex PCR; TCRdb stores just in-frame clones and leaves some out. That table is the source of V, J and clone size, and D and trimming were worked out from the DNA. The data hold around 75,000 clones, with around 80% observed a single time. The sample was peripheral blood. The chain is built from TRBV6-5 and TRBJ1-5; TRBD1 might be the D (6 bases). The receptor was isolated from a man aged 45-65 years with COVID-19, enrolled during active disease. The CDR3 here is CASNFRQEDQPQHF. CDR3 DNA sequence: TGTGCCAGCAACTTTAGACAGGAGGATCAGCCCCAGCATTTT.